The sequence of this T cell receptor beta chain was determined in a study of identical twins. TCRdb redid the calling of the 5' RACE reads with MiXCR, one entry per CDR3 protein. The data show approximately 680,000 distinct CDR3 sequences, with under 8.5% seen just once and less than 2% held by the top ten. The CDR3 contains 16 residues. The V end was cut by 2 bases, the J end by 2 bases, with 13 bases between. Germline CDR1 reads SGHVS; CDR2 reads FQNEAQ. The same data also went into a second study, on yellow fever vaccine responses in identical twins.

The sequence came from a woman between 18 and 29 years old in good health. The gene calls are TRBV7-8 and TRBJ1-5, with no clear D. The specimen was PBMCs. The DNA of the CDR3 is TGTGCCAGCAGCTTATTTGGTGCGGTGCGCAATCAGCCCCAGCATTTT. Translating gives CASSLFGAVRNQPQHF. Supplemented by reference TRBV7-8 and TRBJ1-5, the full variable domain reads GAGVSQSPRYKVAKRGQDVALRCDPISGHVSLFWYQQALGQGPEFLTYFQNEAQLDKSGLPSDRFFAERPEGSVSTLKIQRTQQEDSAVYLCASSLFGAVRNQPQHFGDGTRLSIL.